Each of the 17 T cell receptor beta chains below was sequenced from the same sample in a study of blood T cell repertoires in COVID-19. Data came from immunoSEQ multiplex PCR; TCRdb stores just in-frame clones and leaves some out. The profile shows about 140,000 clones, 60% to 80% of them singletons. Sequencing was performed on PBMCs or T cells enriched from blood (not recorded which). The receptors derive from a woman aged 50 to 60 who had recovered from COVID-19.

The chain links TRBV4-1 to TRBJ2-1, with TRBD2 matching 11 bases. J lost 2 bases, V lost 7 bases, and 1 base had no gene match. This CDR3 spans 14 amino acids. Germline V gives CDR1 MGHRA, CDR2 YSYEKL. CDR3 sequence reads: CASKGLAAYNEQFF. DNA for the CDR3: TGCGCCAGCAAGGGACTAGCGGCCTACAATGAGCAGTTCTTC.

This clone was picked up a small number of times. The chain carries TRBV10-3 and TRBJ1-1; TRBD1 matches 11 bases. This CDR3 is 20 amino acids long. Germline V gene lookup returns CDR1 ENHRY and CDR2 SYGVKD. After removal of 3 bases from V and 4 bases from J, the junction contained 19 bases not matched to a gene. CDR3 region: CAISDPWELGTGGVSTEAFF. Written as DNA, the CDR3 is TGTGCCATCAGTGATCCATGGGAGCTAGGGACAGGGGGAGTGAGCACTGAAGCTTTCTTT.

The V and J genes are TRBV19 and TRBJ2-6, with a weak D call TRBD2 (6 bases). Germline CDR1 and CDR2: LNHDA and SQIVND (reference sequence). V was cut by 3 bases and J by 4 bases, with 10 bases left in between. This CDR3 has 15 residues. This CDR3 is CASSIGGSGANVLTF. As DNA, the CDR3 is TGTGCCAGTAGTATCGGAGGGTCAGGGGCCAACGTCCTGACTTTC.

The V gene is TRBV5-5, the J gene TRBJ1-5; D might be TRBD1 (5 bases). Trimming removed 1 base from V and 6 bases from J, with 11 bases in between. Germline V gene sequence: CDR1 SGHKS, CDR2 YYEKEE (reference sequence). This CDR3 contains 14 residues. The CDR3 region has the DNA TGTGCCAGCAGCTTGCAGGGATTTGGTCAGCCCCAGCATTTT. As protein: CASSLQGFGQPQHF.

The V call is TRBV6-5, the J call TRBJ2-7, with TRBD2 identical over 7 bases. Germline lookup yields CDR1 MNHEY and CDR2 SVGAGI. This CDR3 contains 14 residues. The junction had 8 bases not matched to a gene; V was cut back by 5 bases and J by 4 bases. The CDR3 DNA reads as TGTGCCAGCAGTACTGAGGCGGGAGTTTACGAGCAGTACTTC. Protein: CASSTEAGVYEQYF.

The chain joins TRBV6-5 to TRBJ2-7; D call uncertain. V was shortened by 2 bases and J by 0 bases, with 5 bases between the two germline ends. Germline loops: CDR1 MNHEY, CDR2 SVGAGI. The CDR3 sequence is 13 residues long. The CDR3 DNA reads as TGTGCCAGCAGTTACGAGTTCTCCTACGAGCAGTACTTC. This translates into CASSYEFSYEQYF.

The rearrangement joins TRBV2 to TRBJ2-1; the match to TRBD2 covers 15 bases. V was clipped by 8 bases and J by 0 bases; unmatched bases: 8. The CDR3 is 18 residues long. From germline, CDR1 is SNHLY and CDR2 FYNNEI. CDR3 bases: TGTGCCAGCTTTGGGACTAGCGGGGGGCCGAGCTCCTACAATGAGCAGTTCTTC. Residues: CASFGTSGGPSSYNEQFF.

The rearrangement uses TRBV28 and TRBJ2-6; weak D call: TRBD1 (6 bases). Deletions cut 8 bases from V and 0 bases from J, with 14 bases between. Germline lookup yields CDR1 MDHEN and CDR2 SYDVKM. The CDR3 consists of 16 residues. In DNA, the CDR3 is TGTGCCAGCGCCGAAGGGGGATACTCTGGGGCCAACGTCCTGACTTTC. It translates to CASAEGGYSGANVLTF.

The rearrangement joins TRBV4-1 to TRBJ1-5; D unclear. Looked up from germline, CDR1 is MGHRA and CDR2 is YSYEKL. The CDR3 contains 16 residues. Trimming took 5 bases from V and 4 from J, leaving 18 bases between them. CDR3 residues: CASSYSPPTTNQPQHF. The CDR3 DNA reads as TGCGCCAGCAGCTACTCCCCTCCAACTACTAATCAGCCCCAGCATTTT.

The rearrangement uses TRBV9 and TRBJ2-7; D is perhaps TRBD2 (5 bases). The CDR3 spans 14 residues. From germline, CDR1 is SGDLS and CDR2 YYNGEE. Trimming took off 7 bases at V and 6 bases at J, with 20 bases between the two ends. The chain's CDR3 is CASAPVGGPSEQYF. Written as DNA, the CDR3 is TGTGCCAGCGCCCCGGTGGGCGGGCCAAGCGAGCAGTACTTC.

This clone was observed a handful of times. The chain links TRBV14 to TRBJ1-2; 7 bases line up with TRBD1. The ends lost 5 bases at V and 8 bases at J; junction bases unmatched: 20. Per the germline V gene, CDR1 is SGHDN and CDR2 is FVKESK. This CDR3 has 17 residues. The chain's CDR3 is CASSDTGQKVLWSGYTF. CDR3 in DNA: TGTGCCAGCAGCGATACGGGACAGAAGGTACTATGGTCGGGCTACACCTTC.

The chain uses TRBV10-2 and TRBJ1-2, with TRBD1 matching over 8 bases. J was trimmed by 5 bases and V by 3 bases; bases with no gene match: 8. The CDR3 consists of 15 residues. Germline V gene lookup returns CDR1 WSHSY and CDR2 SAAADI. The CDR3: CASSEAAGGLYGYTF. CDR3 DNA: TGCGCCAGCAGTGAAGCGGCAGGGGGCTTGTATGGCTACACCTTC.

The chain joins TRBV5-6 to TRBJ1-6; TRBD1 is a possible D gene (5 bases). The germline V gene has CDR1 SGHDT and CDR2 YYEEEE. CDR3 size: 15 residues. Between the trimmed V and J ends, which lost 4 bases and 6 bases, there was a span of 14 bases. The CDR3 nucleotides read TGTGCCAGCAGCCCCAGGGCAGGAGTTAATTCACCCCTCCACTTT. Translating gives CASSPRAGVNSPLHF.

This clone was counted between two and nine times. The chain links TRBV4-1 to TRBJ1-1; 9 nucleotides agree with TRBD1. V dropped 1 base and J dropped 3; count of bases not matched to a gene: 3. The CDR3 is made up of 15 amino acids. Germline lookup yields CDR1 MGHRA and CDR2 YSYEKL. CDR3 sequence reads: CASSQGQGGDTEAFF. DNA for the CDR3: TGCGCCAGCAGCCAAGGACAGGGGGGCGACACTGAAGCTTTCTTT.

A remark on this clone: An end of the junction does not agree with germline; a read error may underlie this. The chain is built from TRBV28 and TRBJ2-5, with D maybe TRBD2 (5 bases). This CDR3 is built from 12 residues. CDR1 and CDR2 from the germline V gene are MDHEN and SYDVKM. CDR3 nucleotide sequence: TGTGCCAGTGAGGGCTTACAAGGGACCCAGTACTTC. It encodes CASEGLQGTQYF.

The J gene is TRBJ2-7, the V gene TRBV7-8, with TRBD2 identical over 11 bases. CDR1 SGHVS and CDR2 FQNEAQ come from the germline V gene. V lost 6 bases to trimming and J lost 4 bases; unmatched junction nucleotides: 20. This CDR3 spans 19 amino acids. In DNA form, the CDR3 reads TGTGCCAGCAGTCCGGACCTGGGGGGGAGGACTAGCGGGCTTTACGAGCAGTACTTC. This encodes CASSPDLGGRTSGLYEQYF.

The rearrangement uses TRBV7-9 and TRBJ1-1; D is possibly TRBD1 (6 bases). The CDR3 is made up of 16 amino acids. The V gene lost 5 bases and the J gene lost 0 bases, with 16 bases spanning the gap. Germline V gene lookup returns CDR1 SEHNR and CDR2 FQNEAQ (reference sequence). DNA for the CDR3: TGTGCCAGCAGCCAAGGGGACGGGGGGCTGAACACTGAAGCTTTCTTT. Translating gives CASSQGDGGLNTEAFF.